The T cell receptor (beta chain) under discussion was sequenced for a study of cytomegalovirus exposure and HLA in healthy donors. General study results and limits: The study recorded 150 to 200 TCR beta chains that were cytomegalovirus-associated.

The data were produced by immunoSEQ multiplex PCR, yet TCRdb's version contains in-frame clones alone and is incomplete. The table lists approximately 220,000 clones, just under 90% of them singletons, with 2.6% in the top ten. In the case of this clone: Its target is unknown.

V was trimmed by 0 bases and J by 4 bases, leaving 7 bases between them. CDR1 is LNHNV and CDR2 is YYDKDF in the germline V gene (reference sequence). CDR3 size: 13 residues. The sample comprised PBMCs. V usage is TRBV15 and J usage is TRBJ2-7; D gene unclear. The sequence derives from a man in his late teens or twenties in good health and CMV-seronegative. For the CDR3, the DNA is TGTGCCACCAGCAGAGATCACCTATACGAGCAGTACTTC. It specifies CATSRDHLYEQYF.